The 8 T cell receptor beta chains below were found in one sample sequenced in a study of T cells in localized non-small cell lung cancer (TCRdb year 2020). Library method: the immunoSEQ multiplex PCR assay. This is the immuneACCESS table as TCRdb keeps it, with only in-frame sequences that have V and J called. A part of the clones is gone; compared with another copy, unresolved V genes explain less than half, and the rest is unexplained. The sample table lists roughly 76,000 clones, 60% to 85% of them with a count of one. In total, the top ten clones hold 15% to 20% of the sample. Sequencing used PBMCs, obtained before any cancer treatment. The receptors here all came from a man aged 35 to 69 with stage II squamous cell lung carcinoma.

As regards this clone: The junction shows a germline mismatch at one end, possibly a read error. The chain is built from TRBV29-1 and TRBJ2-5; 12 nucleotides line up with TRBD2. The germline V gene has CDR1 SQVTM and CDR2 ANQGSEA. The CDR3 is 19 residues long. The CDR3 region is CGVVPAFWTSGAAFETQYF. CDR3 sequence (DNA): TGCGGCGTTGTCCCGGCCTTTTGGACTAGCGGGGCGGCGTTTGAGACCCAGTACTTC. Based on the CDR3 plus reference TRBV29-1 and TRBJ2-5, the full variable domain is SAVISQKPSRDICQRGTSLTIQCQVDSQVTMMFWYRQQPGQSLTLIATANQGSEATYESGFVIDKFPISRPNLTFSTLTVSNMSPEDSSIYLCGVVPAFWTSGAAFETQYFGPGTRLLVL.

This clone has a handful of counts. The rearrangement uses TRBV6-1 and TRBJ1-4; TRBD1 matches at 7 bases. The CDR3 extends over 15 amino acids. Germline-derived CDR1 and CDR2 are MNHNS and SASEGT. Trimming took 6 bases from V and 7 from J; bases not matched to a gene: 11. This CDR3 reads CASRVYGTALEKLFF. CDR3 coding DNA: TGTGCCAGCAGGGTTTATGGGACAGCCCTTGAAAAACTGTTTTTT.

This chain joins TRBV2 and TRBJ2-7; perhaps TRBD2 as D (6 bases). The CDR3 sequence is 13 residues long. Per the germline V gene, CDR1 is SNHLY and CDR2 is FYNNEI. The CDR3 sequence is CATKATSSYEQYF. CDR3 DNA: TGTGCTACCAAAGCGACTAGCTCCTACGAGCAGTACTTC.

This chain connects TRBV15 to TRBJ1-1; D perhaps matches TRBD1 (6 bases). CDR3 length equals 12 residues. The germline CDR1 and CDR2 sequences are LNHNV and YYDKDF (reference sequence). Deletions cut 3 bases from V and 8 bases from J, with 10 bases between. The CDR3 is CATSSPRGEAFF. CDR3 sequence (DNA): TGTGCCACCAGCAGCCCCAGGGGCGAAGCTTTCTTT.

The chain has TRBV7-9 and TRBJ1-2; TRBD1 aligns across 9 bases. V lost 2 bases, J lost 6 bases, and 4 bases stayed unmatched. CDR1 and CDR2 from the germline V gene are SEHNR and FQNEAQ (reference sequence). The length of the CDR3 is 14 residues. The CDR3 loop is CASSLTGTGNGYTF. The CDR3 nucleotides read TGTGCCAGCAGCTTAACGGGGACAGGGAATGGCTACACCTTC.

CDR3 nucleotides: TGTGCCTGGAGTGTAGGCCTGGGAAATGAAAAACTGTTTTTT. This codes for CAWSVGLGNEKLFF. The chain uses TRBV30 and TRBJ1-4; D is uncertain. With 0 bases removed from V and 5 bases from J, the gap between germline ends came to 10 bases. This CDR3 spans 14 amino acids. Germline lookup yields CDR1 GTSNPN and CDR2 SVGIG (reference sequence).

The chain carries TRBV7-2 and TRBJ1-4, with D maybe TRBD1 (6 bases). The V end lost 5 bases, the J end lost 8 bases, and 18 bases lay between the germline ends. This CDR3 contains 15 residues. Germline V lookup: CDR1 SGHTA, CDR2 FQGNSA. CDR3 region: CASSLLGGGSEKLFF. The CDR3 bases are TGTGCCAGCAGCCTCCTTGGAGGGGGGAGCGAAAAACTGTTTTTT.

This clone appeared once. The rearrangement links TRBV15 to TRBJ2-1; possible D gene TRBD2, 6 bases. Trimming pared 1 base from V and 8 bases from J, leaving 18 bases between. CDR1 and CDR2 (germline): LNHNV, YYDKDF (reference sequence). This CDR3 has 16 residues. The CDR3 region has the DNA TGTGCCACCAGCAGAGGAGGAGGGCTACTAGGCGATGAGCAGTTCTTC. It specifies CATSRGGGLLGDEQFF.